What follows describes a single T cell receptor (beta chain). The authors took blood RNA from unsorted whole blood and also extracted germline DNA. This specimen comes from a study of tumor-infiltrating lymphocytes in primary liver carcinoma. A primer in the constant region served to generate TCR beta cDNA from 500 ng of total RNA. ARM-PCR was slightly modified, and three nested multiplex PCR rounds with it gave rise to the TCR beta libraries. Each CDR3 protein gets one entry after TCRdb re-called the multiplex PCR reads with MiXCR. The table includes around 330,000 distinct CDR3 sequences, about three fifths detected once. This sequence was found in a woman in her twenties or thirties with primary liver carcinoma and hepatitis B virus infection. Sequencing was performed on peripheral blood.

The chain's CDR3 is CAWSKGLAAGDEQYF. CDR3 DNA sequence: TGTGCCTGGAGTAAGGGACTAGCGGCCGGGGACGAGCAGTACTTC. V and J are TRBV30 and TRBJ2-7; 11 nucleotides agree with TRBD2. J was trimmed by 5 bases and V by 2 bases; bases with no gene match: 8. From germline, CDR1 is GTSNPN and CDR2 SVGIG (reference sequence). The CDR3 runs 15 residues.